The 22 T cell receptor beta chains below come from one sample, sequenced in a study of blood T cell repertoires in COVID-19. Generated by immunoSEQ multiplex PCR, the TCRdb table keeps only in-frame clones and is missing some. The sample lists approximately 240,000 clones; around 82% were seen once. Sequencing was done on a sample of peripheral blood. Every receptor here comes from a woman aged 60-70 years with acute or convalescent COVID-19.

The CDR3, as DNA: TGCGCCAGCAGCTTAACAGGGGGCTATGAAAAACTGTTTTTT. This gives the protein CASSLTGGYEKLFF. This chain links TRBV5-1 with TRBJ1-4, with 9 bases that match TRBD1. This CDR3 is built from 14 residues. The junction had 2 bases not matched to a gene; V was cut back by 2 bases and J by 6 bases. Germline CDR1 and CDR2: SGHRS and YFSETQ.

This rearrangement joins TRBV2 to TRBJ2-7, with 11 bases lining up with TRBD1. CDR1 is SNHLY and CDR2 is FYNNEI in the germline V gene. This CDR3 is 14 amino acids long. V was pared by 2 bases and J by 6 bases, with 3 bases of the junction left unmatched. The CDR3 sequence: CASSEFGQGAEQYF. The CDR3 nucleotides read TGTGCCAGCAGTGAATTCGGACAGGGGGCCGAGCAGTACTTC.

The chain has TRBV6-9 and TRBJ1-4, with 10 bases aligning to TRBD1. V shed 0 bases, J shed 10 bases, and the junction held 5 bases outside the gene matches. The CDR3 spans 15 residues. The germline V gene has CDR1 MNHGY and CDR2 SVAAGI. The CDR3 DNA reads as TGTGCCAGCAGTTATTCCCGGGACAGGGGAGTAAAACTGTTTTTT. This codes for CASSYSRDRGVKLFF.

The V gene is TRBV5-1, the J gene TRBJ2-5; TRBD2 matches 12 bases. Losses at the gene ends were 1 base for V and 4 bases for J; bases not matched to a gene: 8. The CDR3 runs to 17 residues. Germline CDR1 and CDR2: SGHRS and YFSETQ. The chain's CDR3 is CASSLQPSGGARETQYF. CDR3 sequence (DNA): TGCGCCAGCAGCTTGCAACCTAGCGGGGGGGCCCGAGAGACCCAGTACTTC.

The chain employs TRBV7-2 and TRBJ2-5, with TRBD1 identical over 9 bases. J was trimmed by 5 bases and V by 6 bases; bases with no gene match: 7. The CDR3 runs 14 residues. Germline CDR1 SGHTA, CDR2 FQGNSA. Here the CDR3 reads CASRRTGERETQYF. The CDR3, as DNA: TGTGCCAGCAGGCGGACAGGGGAGAGGGAGACCCAGTACTTC.

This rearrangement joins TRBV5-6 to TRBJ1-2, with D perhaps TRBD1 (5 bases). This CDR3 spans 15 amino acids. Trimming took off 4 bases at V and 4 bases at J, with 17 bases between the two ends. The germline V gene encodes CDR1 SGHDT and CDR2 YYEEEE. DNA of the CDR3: TGTGCCAGCAGCCTGGCTAGGGGATATCCCTATGGCTACACCTTC. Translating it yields CASSLARGYPYGYTF.

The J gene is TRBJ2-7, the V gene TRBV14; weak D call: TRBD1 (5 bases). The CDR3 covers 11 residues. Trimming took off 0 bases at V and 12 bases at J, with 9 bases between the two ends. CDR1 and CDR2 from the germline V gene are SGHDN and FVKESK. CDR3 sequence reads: CASSQDAGLYF. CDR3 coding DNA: TGTGCCAGCAGCCAAGATGCAGGGCTGTACTTC.

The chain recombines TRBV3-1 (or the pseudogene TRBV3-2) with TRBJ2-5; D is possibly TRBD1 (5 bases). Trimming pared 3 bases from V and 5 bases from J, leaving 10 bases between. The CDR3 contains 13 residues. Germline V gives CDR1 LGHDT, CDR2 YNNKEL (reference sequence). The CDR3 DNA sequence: TGTGCCAGCAGCCAGATCTACAGGGAGACCCAGTACTTC. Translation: CASSQIYRETQYF.

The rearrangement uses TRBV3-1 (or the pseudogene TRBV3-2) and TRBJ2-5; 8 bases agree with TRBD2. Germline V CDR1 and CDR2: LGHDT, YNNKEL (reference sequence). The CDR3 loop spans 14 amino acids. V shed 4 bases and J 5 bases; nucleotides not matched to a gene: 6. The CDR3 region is CASSLSASGETQYF. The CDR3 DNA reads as TGTGCCAGCAGCCTTTCGGCTAGCGGGGAGACCCAGTACTTC.

CDR3 sequence: CASSFTTGAQPQHF. The CDR3 DNA follows: TGTGCCAGCAGCTTTACGACAGGGGCTCAGCCCCAGCATTTT. The V gene is TRBV5-5, the J gene TRBJ1-5; 8 nucleotides match TRBD1. The germline V gene encodes CDR1 SGHKS and CDR2 YYEKEE (reference sequence). The J segment lost 6 bases and the V segment lost 2 bases, leaving 4 bases of the junction unmatched. The CDR3 contains 14 residues.

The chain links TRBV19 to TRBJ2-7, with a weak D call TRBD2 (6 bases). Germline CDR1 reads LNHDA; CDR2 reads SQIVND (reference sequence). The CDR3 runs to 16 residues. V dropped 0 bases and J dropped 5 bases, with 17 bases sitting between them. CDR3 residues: CASSIEGSEGMNEQYF. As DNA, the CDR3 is TGTGCCAGTAGTATAGAAGGTTCGGAGGGGATGAACGAGCAGTACTTC.

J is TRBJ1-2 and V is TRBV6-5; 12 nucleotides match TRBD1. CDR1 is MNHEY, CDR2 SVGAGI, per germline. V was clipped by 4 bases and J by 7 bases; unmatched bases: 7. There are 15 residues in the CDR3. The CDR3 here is CASSSGTGGSRGYTF. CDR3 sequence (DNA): TGTGCCAGCAGTTCCGGGACAGGGGGCTCCCGTGGCTACACCTTC.

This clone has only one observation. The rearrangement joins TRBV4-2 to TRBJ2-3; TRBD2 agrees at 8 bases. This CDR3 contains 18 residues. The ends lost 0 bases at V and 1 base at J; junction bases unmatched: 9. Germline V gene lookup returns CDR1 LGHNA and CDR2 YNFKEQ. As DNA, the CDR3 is TGTGCCAGCAGCCAAGATTTATTCCAAGCGGGGGGCACAGATACGCAGTATTTT. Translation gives CASSQDLFQAGGTDTQYF.

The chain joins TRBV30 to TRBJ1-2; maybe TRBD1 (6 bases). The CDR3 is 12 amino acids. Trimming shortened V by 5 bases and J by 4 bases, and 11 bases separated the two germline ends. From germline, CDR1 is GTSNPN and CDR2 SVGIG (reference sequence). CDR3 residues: CAWERGSYGYTF. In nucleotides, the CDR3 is TGTGCCTGGGAGAGGGGGTCCTATGGCTACACCTTC.

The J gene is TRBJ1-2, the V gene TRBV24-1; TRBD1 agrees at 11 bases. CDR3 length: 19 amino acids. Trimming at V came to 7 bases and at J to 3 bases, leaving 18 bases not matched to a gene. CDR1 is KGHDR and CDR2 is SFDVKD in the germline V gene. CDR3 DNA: TGTGCCACCAGAGGACCGGGACAGGGGGTTGGGGGTCTGGACTATGGCTACACCTTC. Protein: CATRGPGQGVGGLDYGYTF.

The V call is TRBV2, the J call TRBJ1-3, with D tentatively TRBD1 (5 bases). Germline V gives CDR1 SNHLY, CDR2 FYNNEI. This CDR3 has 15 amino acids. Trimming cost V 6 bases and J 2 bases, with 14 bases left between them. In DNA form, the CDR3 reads TGTGCCAGCAGCCCCTCGGGACTTGCTGGAAACACCATATATTTT. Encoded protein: CASSPSGLAGNTIYF. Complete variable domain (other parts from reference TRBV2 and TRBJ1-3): EPEVTQTPSHQVTQMGQEVILRCVPISNHLYFYWYRQILGQKVEFLVSFYNNEISEKSEIFDDQFSVERPDGSNFTLKIRSTKLEDSAMYFCASSPSGLAGNTIYFGEGSWLTVV.

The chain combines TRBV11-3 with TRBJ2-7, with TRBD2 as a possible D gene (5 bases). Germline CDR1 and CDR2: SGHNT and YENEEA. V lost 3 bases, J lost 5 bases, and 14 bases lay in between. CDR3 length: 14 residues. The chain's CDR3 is CASSLDGNDDEQYF. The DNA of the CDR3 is TGTGCCAGCAGCTTGGACGGGAATGATGACGAGCAGTACTTC. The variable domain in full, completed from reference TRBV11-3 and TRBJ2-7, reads EAGVVQSPRYKIIEKKQPVAFWCNPISGHNTLYWYLQNLGQGPELLIRYENEEAVDDSQLPKDRFSAERLKGVDSTLKIQPAELGDSAVYLCASSLDGNDDEQYFGPGTRLTVT.

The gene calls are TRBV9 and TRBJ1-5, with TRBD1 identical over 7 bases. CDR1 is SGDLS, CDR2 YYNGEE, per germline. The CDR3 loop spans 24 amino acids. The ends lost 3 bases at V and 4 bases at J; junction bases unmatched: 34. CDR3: CASSAVQGRGVGFLSWLRNQPQHF. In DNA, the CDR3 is TGTGCCAGCAGCGCCGTACAGGGGCGGGGGGTTGGTTTCCTCAGCTGGTTACGGAATCAGCCCCAGCATTTT.

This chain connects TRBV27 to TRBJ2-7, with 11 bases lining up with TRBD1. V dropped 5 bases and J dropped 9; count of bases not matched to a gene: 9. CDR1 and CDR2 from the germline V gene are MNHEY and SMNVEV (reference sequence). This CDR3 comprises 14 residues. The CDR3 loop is CASSTPGQGDSQYF. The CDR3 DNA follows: TGTGCCAGCAGTACCCCGGGACAGGGGGATTCGCAGTACTTC.

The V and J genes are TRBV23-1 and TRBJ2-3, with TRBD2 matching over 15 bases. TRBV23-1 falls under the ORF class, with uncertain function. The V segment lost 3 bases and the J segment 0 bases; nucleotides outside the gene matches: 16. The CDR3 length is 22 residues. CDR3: CASSHSITGLAGGPLSTDTQYF. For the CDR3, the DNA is TGCGCCAGCAGTCACTCGATAACCGGACTAGCGGGGGGGCCTTTGAGCACAGATACGCAGTATTTT.

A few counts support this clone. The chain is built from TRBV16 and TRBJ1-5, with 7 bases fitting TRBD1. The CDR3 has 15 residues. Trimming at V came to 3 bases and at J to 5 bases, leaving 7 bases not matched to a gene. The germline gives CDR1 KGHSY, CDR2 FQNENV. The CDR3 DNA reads TGTGCCAGCAGCCAGAATAGGACAGGAGATCAGCCCCAGCATTTT. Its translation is CASSQNRTGDQPQHF.

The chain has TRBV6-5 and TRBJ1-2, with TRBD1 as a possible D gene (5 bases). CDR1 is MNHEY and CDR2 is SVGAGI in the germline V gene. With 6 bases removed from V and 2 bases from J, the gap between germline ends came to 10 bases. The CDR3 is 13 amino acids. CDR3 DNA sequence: TGTGCCAGCAGGTCGGGGGGAAACTATGGCTACACCTTC. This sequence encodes CASRSGGNYGYTF.